This is a list of T cell receptor beta chains from one sample in a study of blood T cell repertoires in COVID-19. TCRdb's table, derived via immunoSEQ multiplex PCR, lists solely in-frame clones and lacks some. Seen here are about 480,000 clones, around nine tenths observed once, and the top ten hold 1.5% to 2%. Material for sequencing was PBMCs or T cells enriched from blood (not recorded which). These receptors all come from a middle-aged woman who had recovered from COVID-19. Each CDR3 is given without its conserved first and last residue. A D gene is named only where the DNA matches it firmly.

cdr3_aa: ASTHGADRANQPQH; d_call: TRBD1; j_call: TRBJ1-5; cdr3_length: 14; v_call: TRBV7-8
cdr3_aa: ASSYRPLGDYEQY; d_call: NA; j_call: TRBJ2-7; cdr3_length: 13; v_call: TRBV6-2/TRBV6-3
cdr3_aa: ASSLGRGKAF; d_call: NA; j_call: TRBJ1-1; cdr3_length: 10; v_call: TRBV12-3/TRBV12-4
cdr3_aa: ASRLAGGGTPYNEQF; d_call: TRBD2; j_call: TRBJ2-1; cdr3_length: 15; v_call: TRBV2
cdr3_aa: ASSRTGTGYLSGNTIY; d_call: TRBD1; j_call: TRBJ1-3; cdr3_length: 16; v_call: TRBV4-1
cdr3_aa: AGEEAKEQF; d_call: NA; j_call: TRBJ2-1; cdr3_length: 9; v_call: TRBV7-6
cdr3_aa: ASSSDRVYQPQH; d_call: TRBD1; j_call: TRBJ1-5; cdr3_length: 12; v_call: TRBV6-5
cdr3_aa: ASSLGLAGGDEQF; d_call: TRBD2; j_call: TRBJ2-1; cdr3_length: 13; v_call: TRBV5-4
cdr3_aa: ASSPVREYQPQH; d_call: NA; j_call: TRBJ1-5; cdr3_length: 12; v_call: TRBV6-2/TRBV6-3
cdr3_aa: ASSWGLAGGPTGELF; d_call: TRBD2; j_call: TRBJ2-2; cdr3_length: 15; v_call: TRBV7-2